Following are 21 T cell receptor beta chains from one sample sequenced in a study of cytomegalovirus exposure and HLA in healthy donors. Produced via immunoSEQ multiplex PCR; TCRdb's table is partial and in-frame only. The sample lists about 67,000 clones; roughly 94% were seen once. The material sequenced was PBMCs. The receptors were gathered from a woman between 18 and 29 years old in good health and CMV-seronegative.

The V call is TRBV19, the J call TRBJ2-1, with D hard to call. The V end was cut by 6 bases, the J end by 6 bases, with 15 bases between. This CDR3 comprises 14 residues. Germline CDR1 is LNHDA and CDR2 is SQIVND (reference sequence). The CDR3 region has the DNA TGTGCCAGTAGGTTACGGTCGACTTCCAATGAGCAGTTCTTC. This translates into CASRLRSTSNEQFF. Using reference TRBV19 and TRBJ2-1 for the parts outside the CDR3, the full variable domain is DGGITQSPKYLFRKEGQNVTLSCEQNLNHDAMYWYRQDPGQGLRLIYYSQIVNDFQKGDIAEGYSVSREKKESFPLTVTSAQKNPTAFYLCASRLRSTSNEQFFGPGTRLTVL.

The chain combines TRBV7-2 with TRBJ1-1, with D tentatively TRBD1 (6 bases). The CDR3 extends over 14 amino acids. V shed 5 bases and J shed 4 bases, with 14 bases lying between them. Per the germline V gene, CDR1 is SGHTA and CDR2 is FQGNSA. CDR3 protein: CASSLTRGGTEAFF. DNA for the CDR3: TGTGCCAGCAGCCTAACAAGGGGGGGCACTGAAGCTTTCTTT.

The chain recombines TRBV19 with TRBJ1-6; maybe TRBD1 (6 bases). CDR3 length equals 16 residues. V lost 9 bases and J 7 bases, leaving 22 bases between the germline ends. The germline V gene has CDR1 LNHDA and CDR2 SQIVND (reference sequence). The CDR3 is CASRLGGAGRNSPLHF. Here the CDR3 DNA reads TGTGCCAGCAGACTGGGGGGGGCAGGGCGCAATTCACCCCTCCACTTT.

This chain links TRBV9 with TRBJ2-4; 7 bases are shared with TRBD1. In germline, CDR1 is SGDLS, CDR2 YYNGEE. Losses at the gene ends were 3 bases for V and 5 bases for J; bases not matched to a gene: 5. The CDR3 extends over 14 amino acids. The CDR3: CASSETGTENIQYF. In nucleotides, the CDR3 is TGTGCCAGCAGCGAGACCGGGACAGAAAACATTCAGTACTTC.

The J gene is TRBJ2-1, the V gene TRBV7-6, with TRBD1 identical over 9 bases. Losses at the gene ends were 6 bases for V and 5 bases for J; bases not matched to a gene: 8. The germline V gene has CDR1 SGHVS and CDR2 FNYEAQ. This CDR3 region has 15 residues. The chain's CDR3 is CASRLPGTGNNEQFF. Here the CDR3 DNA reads TGTGCCAGCAGGTTGCCCGGGACAGGGAACAATGAGCAGTTCTTC.

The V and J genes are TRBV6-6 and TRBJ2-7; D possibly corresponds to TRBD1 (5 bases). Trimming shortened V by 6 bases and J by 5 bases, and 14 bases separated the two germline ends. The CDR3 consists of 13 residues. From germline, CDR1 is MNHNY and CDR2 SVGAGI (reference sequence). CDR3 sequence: CASSYDSQHEQYF. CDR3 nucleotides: TGTGCCAGCAGCTATGACAGTCAGCACGAGCAGTACTTC.

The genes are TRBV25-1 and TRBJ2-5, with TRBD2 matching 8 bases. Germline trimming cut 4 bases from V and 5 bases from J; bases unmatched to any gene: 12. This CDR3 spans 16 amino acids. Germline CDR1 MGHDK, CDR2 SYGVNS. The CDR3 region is CASSVFGRGAGETQYF. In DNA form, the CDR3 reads TGTGCCAGCAGTGTCTTTGGGCGGGGGGCGGGCGAGACCCAGTACTTC.

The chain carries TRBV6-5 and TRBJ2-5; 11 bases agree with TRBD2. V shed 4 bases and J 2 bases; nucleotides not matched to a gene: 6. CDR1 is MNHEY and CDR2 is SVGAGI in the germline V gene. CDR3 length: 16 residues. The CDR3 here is CASSSTSGGRQETQYF. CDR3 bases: TGTGCCAGCAGTTCAACTAGCGGGGGACGACAAGAGACCCAGTACTTC.

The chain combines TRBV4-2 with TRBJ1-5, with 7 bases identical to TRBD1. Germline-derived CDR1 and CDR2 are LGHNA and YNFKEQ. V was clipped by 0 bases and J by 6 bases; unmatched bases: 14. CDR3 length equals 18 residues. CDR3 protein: CASSQDHRGPSPSQPQHF. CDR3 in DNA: TGTGCCAGCAGCCAAGACCACAGGGGCCCTTCCCCCAGTCAGCCCCAGCATTTT.

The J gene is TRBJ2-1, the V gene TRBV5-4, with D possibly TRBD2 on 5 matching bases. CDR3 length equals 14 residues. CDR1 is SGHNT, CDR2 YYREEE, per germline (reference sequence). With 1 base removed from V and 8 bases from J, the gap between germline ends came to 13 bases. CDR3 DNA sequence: TGTGCCAGCAGCTTGTTGTCCGAGGGTCATGAGCAGTTCTTC. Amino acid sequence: CASSLLSEGHEQFF.

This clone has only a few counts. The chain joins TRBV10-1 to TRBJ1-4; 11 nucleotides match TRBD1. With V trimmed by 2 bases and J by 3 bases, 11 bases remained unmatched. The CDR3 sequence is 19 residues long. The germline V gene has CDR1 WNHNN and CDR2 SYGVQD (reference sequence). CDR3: CASSERVGPGQGANEKLFF. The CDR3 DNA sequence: TGCGCCAGCAGTGAGAGGGTGGGTCCGGGACAGGGGGCTAATGAAAAACTGTTTTTT.

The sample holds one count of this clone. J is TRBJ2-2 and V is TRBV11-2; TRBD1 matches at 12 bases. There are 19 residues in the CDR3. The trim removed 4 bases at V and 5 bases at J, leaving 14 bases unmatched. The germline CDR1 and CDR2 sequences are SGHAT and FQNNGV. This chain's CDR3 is CASSSRNRDRGPRTGELFF. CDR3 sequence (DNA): TGTGCCAGCAGCTCGAGAAACCGGGACAGGGGGCCGCGTACCGGGGAGCTGTTTTTT.

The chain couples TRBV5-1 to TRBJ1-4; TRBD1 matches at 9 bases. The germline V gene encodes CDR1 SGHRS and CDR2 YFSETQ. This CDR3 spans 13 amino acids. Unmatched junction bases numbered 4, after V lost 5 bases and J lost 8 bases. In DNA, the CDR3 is TGCGCCAGCAGATCGACAGGGGGGGAAAAACTGTTTTTT. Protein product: CASRSTGGEKLFF.

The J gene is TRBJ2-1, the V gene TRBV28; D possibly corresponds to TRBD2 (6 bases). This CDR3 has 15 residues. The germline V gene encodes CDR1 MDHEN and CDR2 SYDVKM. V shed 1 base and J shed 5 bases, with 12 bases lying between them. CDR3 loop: CASSLFPSENNEQFF. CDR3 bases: TGTGCCAGCAGTTTATTCCCTAGCGAAAACAATGAGCAGTTCTTC.

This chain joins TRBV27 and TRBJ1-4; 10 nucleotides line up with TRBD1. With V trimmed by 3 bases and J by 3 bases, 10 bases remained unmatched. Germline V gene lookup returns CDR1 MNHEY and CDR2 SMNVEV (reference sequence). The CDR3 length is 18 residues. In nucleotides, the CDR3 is TGTGCCAGCAGTTTTAGAGGGACAGGGGTGTACTCTAATGAAAAACTGTTTTTT. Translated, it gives CASSFRGTGVYSNEKLFF.

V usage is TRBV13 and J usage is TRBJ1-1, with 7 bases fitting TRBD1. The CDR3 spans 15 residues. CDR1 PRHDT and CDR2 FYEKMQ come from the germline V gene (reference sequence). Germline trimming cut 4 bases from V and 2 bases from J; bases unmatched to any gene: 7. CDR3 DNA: TGTGCCAGCAGCTGGGGGACAGTAGGCAACACTGAAGCTTTCTTT. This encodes CASSWGTVGNTEAFF.

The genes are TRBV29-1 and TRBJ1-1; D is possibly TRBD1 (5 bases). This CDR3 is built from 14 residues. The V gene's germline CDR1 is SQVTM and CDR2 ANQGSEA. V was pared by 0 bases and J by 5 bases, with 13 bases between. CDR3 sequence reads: CSVEDGGYGTEAFF. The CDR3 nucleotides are TGCAGCGTTGAAGATGGGGGGTACGGGACTGAAGCTTTCTTT.

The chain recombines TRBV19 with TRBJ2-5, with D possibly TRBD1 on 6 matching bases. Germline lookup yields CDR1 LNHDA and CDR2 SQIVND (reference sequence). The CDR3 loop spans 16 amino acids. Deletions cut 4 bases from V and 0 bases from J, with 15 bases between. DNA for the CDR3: TGTGCCAGTAGTAGAGAAGGGACAACGTACCAAGAGACCCAGTACTTC. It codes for CASSREGTTYQETQYF.

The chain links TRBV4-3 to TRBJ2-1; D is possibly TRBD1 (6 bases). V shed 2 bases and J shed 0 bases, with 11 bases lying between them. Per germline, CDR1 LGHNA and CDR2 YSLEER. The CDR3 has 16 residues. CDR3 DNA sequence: TGCGCCAGCAGCCAAAAGACAGGCGGCTCCTACAATGAGCAGTTCTTC. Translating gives CASSQKTGGSYNEQFF.

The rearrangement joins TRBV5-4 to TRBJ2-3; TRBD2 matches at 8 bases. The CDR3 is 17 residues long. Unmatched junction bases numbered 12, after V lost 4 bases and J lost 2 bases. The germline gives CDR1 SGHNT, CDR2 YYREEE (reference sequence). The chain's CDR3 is CASSPDPLAGSTDTQYF. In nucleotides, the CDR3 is TGTGCCAGCAGCCCGGACCCTCTAGCGGGTTCCACAGATACGCAGTATTTT. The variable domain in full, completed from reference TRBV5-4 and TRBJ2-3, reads ETGVTQSPTHLIKTRGQQVTLRCSSQSGHNTVSWYQQALGQGPQFIFQYYREEENGRGNFPPRFSGLQFPNYSSELNVNALELDDSALYLCASSPDPLAGSTDTQYFGPGTRLTVL.

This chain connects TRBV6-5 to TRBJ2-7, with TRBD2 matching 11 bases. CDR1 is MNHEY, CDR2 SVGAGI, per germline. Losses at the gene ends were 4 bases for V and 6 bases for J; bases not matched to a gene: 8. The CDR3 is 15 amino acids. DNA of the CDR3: TGTGCCAGCAGTTCCCGCCTAGCGGGGGGTAGCGAGCAGTACTTC. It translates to CASSSRLAGGSEQYF.